Reported below is one T cell receptor beta chain. This entry belongs to a study of blood T cell repertoires in COVID-19. In the study overall: Acute-phase and convalescent COVID-19 samples originated in the United States, Italy and Spain. PBMCs, B-cell-depleted T cells, or T cells were the source of the cDNA or gDNA that made up the material.

Original processing notes: Amplification of reference gene primers was used by the study to estimate nucleated cell counts. Clones were read by immunoSEQ multiplex PCR, and TCRdb kept only the in-frame ones, dropping some. That table supplies the V and J calls and clone size; D and trimming were determined from the DNA. The repertoire holds 180,000 or so clones, with around 89% as singletons. Per germline, CDR1 MDHEN and CDR2 SYDVKM. V gave up 5 bases and J gave up 0 bases, with 7 bases separating them. The CDR3 runs 13 residues. The chain recombines TRBV28 with TRBJ1-1; tentative D call: TRBD1 (5 bases). The specimen was peripheral blood. The TCR was taken from a man aged 50-59 years with acute or convalescent COVID-19. The CDR3 coding sequence is TGTGCCAGCAGTCAGGGATTGAACACTGAAGCTTTCTTT. Protein sequence: CASSQGLNTEAFF.